These 4 T cell receptor beta chains came from one sample sequenced in a study of T cells after posttransplantation cyclophosphamide. Only in-frame clones appear in the TCRdb table, and some are missing; sequencing was by immunoSEQ multiplex PCR. The table lists roughly 30,000 clones, around 90% of them singletons. Material: PBMCs. The receptor source for this set is a woman in her thirties or forties with a blood cancer, CMV-positive, and with a related stem cell donor.

This chain joins TRBV7-9 and TRBJ2-5; D remains unclear. This CDR3 is 14 amino acids long. CDR1 and CDR2 from the germline V gene are SEHNR and FQNEAQ (reference sequence). Trimming left V 3 bases short and J 2 bases short, with 10 bases between. The CDR3 here is CASSFSREQETQYF. The CDR3 region has the DNA TGTGCCAGCAGCTTTAGCAGAGAACAAGAGACCCAGTACTTC.

The CDR3: CSAGRGTDTQYF. DNA of the CDR3: TGCAGCGCCGGCAGGGGAACAGATACGCAGTATTTT. The rearrangement uses TRBV29-1 and TRBJ2-3; the D gene is possibly TRBD1 (6 bases). Per germline, CDR1 SQVTM and CDR2 ANQGSEA. The CDR3 length is 12 residues. The V end lost 7 bases, the J end lost 3 bases, and 11 bases lay between the germline ends.

The gene calls are TRBV5-1 and TRBJ2-3, with 11 bases matching TRBD2. Germline trimming cut 0 bases from V and 4 bases from J; bases unmatched to any gene: 4. CDR1 is SGHRS, CDR2 YFSETQ, per germline. The CDR3 length is 16 residues. CDR3 residues: CASSLALAGGSDTQYF. The CDR3 region has the DNA TGCGCCAGCAGCTTGGCGTTAGCGGGGGGGTCAGATACGCAGTATTTT.

The rearrangement joins TRBV11-1 to TRBJ2-7, with D possibly being TRBD2 (5 bases). Germline V gene data show CDR1 as SGHAT and CDR2 as FQDESV (reference sequence). V lost 3 bases to trimming and J lost 1 base, with 10 bases between them. The CDR3 is 14 amino acids. For the CDR3, the DNA is TGTGCCAGCAGCTTGGGAGTCGGATCCTACGAGCAGTACTTC. This encodes CASSLGVGSYEQYF.